These 26 T cell receptor beta chains were sequenced from one sample in a study of blood T cell repertoires in COVID-19. Profiling relied on immunoSEQ multiplex PCR, and the TCRdb table lists in-frame clones only, not all of them. The sample holds some 220,000 clones, approximately 87% seen once. The source material was PBMCs or T cells enriched from blood (not recorded which). Receptors originate from a woman in her 50s in a cohort exposed to, infected with or recovered from COVID-19 (not recorded which).

The chain couples TRBV5-1 to TRBJ1-1; D is perhaps TRBD1 (5 bases). The V gene lost 4 bases and the J gene lost 4 bases, with 11 bases spanning the gap. The V gene's germline CDR1 is SGHRS and CDR2 YFSETQ. There are 13 residues in the CDR3. The CDR3 DNA follows: TGCGCCAGCAGCGCCGCCGGGGGCACTGAAGCTTTCTTT. It codes for CASSAAGGTEAFF. The whole variable domain, filled in from reference TRBV5-1 and TRBJ1-1, reads KAGVTQTPRYLIKTRGQQVTLSCSPISGHRSVSWYQQTPGQGLQFLFEYFSETQRNKGNFPGRFSGRQFSNSRSEMNVSTLELGDSALYLCASSAAGGTEAFFGQGTRLTVV.

V and J are TRBV11-2 and TRBJ2-5; 8 nucleotides align to TRBD2. Germline CDR1 and CDR2: SGHAT and FQNNGV. CDR3 length: 13 residues. Trimming at V came to 5 bases and at J to 4 bases, leaving 3 bases not matched to a gene. The CDR3 coding sequence is TGTGCCAGCAGCCGCCGGGAGGGAGAGACCCAGTACTTC. This translates into CASSRREGETQYF. Supplemented by reference TRBV11-2 and TRBJ2-5, the full variable domain reads EAGVAQSPRYKIIEKRQSVAFWCNPISGHATLYWYQQILGQGPKLLIQFQNNGVVDDSQLPKDRFSAERLKGVDSTLKIQPAKLEDSAVYLCASSRREGETQYFGPGTRLLVL.

This clone was observed a single time. This rearrangement joins TRBV5-4 to TRBJ2-7, with TRBD2 identical over 8 bases. The length of the CDR3 is 15 residues. Trimming took 4 bases from V and 6 from J; bases not matched to a gene: 12. Germline V lookup: CDR1 SGHNT, CDR2 YYREEE (reference sequence). Here the CDR3 reads CASSRRAGDISEQYF. The CDR3 DNA reads as TGTGCCAGCAGCCGAAGAGCGGGGGACATTTCCGAGCAGTACTTC.

The CDR3 loop is CAWRLPGQGRAEQYF. The DNA of the CDR3 is TGTGCCTGGAGATTACCGGGACAGGGGAGGGCCGAGCAGTACTTC. The V and J genes are TRBV30 and TRBJ2-7; 10 bases line up with TRBD1. Germline CDR1 reads GTSNPN; CDR2 reads SVGIG (reference sequence). The length of the CDR3 is 15 residues. V gave up 3 bases and J gave up 6 bases; unmatched junction bases: 11.

The chain couples TRBV5-1 to TRBJ1-2, with TRBD1 as a possible D gene (5 bases). This CDR3 has 15 amino acids. Trimming took off 4 bases at V and 0 bases at J, with 13 bases between the two ends. Looked up from germline, CDR1 is SGHRS and CDR2 is YFSETQ. The CDR3 coding sequence is TGCGCCAGCAGCCCCGACAGCTCAGCTAACTATGGCTACACCTTC. Its protein is CASSPDSSANYGYTF.

This chain uses TRBV20-1 with TRBJ1-1; the D is unclear. Trimming took off 5 bases at V and 7 bases at J, with 11 bases between the two ends. The CDR3 extends over 11 amino acids. Germline values: CDR1 DFQATT, CDR2 SNEGSKA (reference sequence). For the CDR3, the DNA is TGCAGTGCTGTACTTATATATGAAGCTTTCTTT. Residues: CSAVLIYEAFF.

V gene TRBV19 combines with J gene TRBJ1-5; the D gene is possibly TRBD1 (5 bases). This CDR3 spans 15 amino acids. With 10 bases removed from V and 2 bases from J, the gap between germline ends came to 18 bases. CDR1 and CDR2 from the germline V gene are LNHDA and SQIVND (reference sequence). The CDR3, as DNA: TGTGCCACTTCCTTGGGGGGGGGTGGCAATCAGCCCCAGCATTTT. Translation: CATSLGGGGNQPQHF.

The chain couples TRBV3-1 (or the pseudogene TRBV3-2) to TRBJ2-7; the match to TRBD2 covers 13 bases. This CDR3 spans 17 amino acids. CDR1 and CDR2 from the germline V gene are LGHDT and YNNKEL (reference sequence). The junction had 7 bases not matched to a gene; V was cut back by 2 bases and J by 3 bases. CDR3 sequence: CASSQRLAGGLNYEQYF. Here the CDR3 DNA reads TGTGCCAGCAGCCAAAGACTAGCGGGGGGTCTTAACTACGAGCAGTACTTC.

This clone has just a few counts. J is TRBJ1-1 and V is TRBV29-1, with 7 bases that match TRBD1. The CDR3 extends over 12 amino acids. Germline trimming cut 4 bases from V and 7 bases from J; bases unmatched to any gene: 6. CDR1 is SQVTM and CDR2 is ANQGSEA in the germline V gene. CDR3 coding DNA: TGCAGCGTTGGAAGGGGGGACAGTGAAGCTTTCTTT. Translated: CSVGRGDSEAFF.

This chain links TRBV19 with TRBJ2-2, with D possibly TRBD1 on 6 matching bases. Per the germline V gene, CDR1 is LNHDA and CDR2 is SQIVND (reference sequence). The CDR3 runs 14 residues. Trimming removed 3 bases from V and 5 bases from J, with 10 bases in between. The CDR3 nucleotides read TGTGCCAGTAGTATCGACAGGAGAACCGGGGAGCTGTTTTTT. It encodes CASSIDRRTGELFF. Combining the CDR3 with reference TRBV19 and TRBJ2-2 gives the whole variable domain DGGITQSPKYLFRKEGQNVTLSCEQNLNHDAMYWYRQDPGQGLRLIYYSQIVNDFQKGDIAEGYSVSREKKESFPLTVTSAQKNPTAFYLCASSIDRRTGELFFGEGSRLTVL.

This chain uses TRBV11-1 with TRBJ2-7; D is uncertain. The length of the CDR3 is 13 residues. Per germline, CDR1 SGHAT and CDR2 FQDESV (reference sequence). Trimming pared 1 base from V and 2 bases from J, leaving 6 bases between. CDR3 residues: CASSLGRTYEQYF. CDR3 bases: TGTGCCAGCAGCTTAGGCAGAACCTACGAGCAGTACTTC.

The chain recombines TRBV2 with TRBJ2-2; TRBD1 matches at 10 bases. This CDR3 region has 14 residues. Germline-derived CDR1 and CDR2 are SNHLY and FYNNEI. V dropped 7 bases and J dropped 4; count of bases not matched to a gene: 3. DNA of the CDR3: TGTGCCAGCAAGGACAGGGGGGTCACCGGGGAGCTGTTTTTT. Its translation is CASKDRGVTGELFF.

The rearrangement uses TRBV2 and TRBJ1-1; D gene uncertain. V shed 1 base and J shed 4 bases, with 10 bases lying between them. CDR3 length: 14 amino acids. From germline, CDR1 is SNHLY and CDR2 FYNNEI. The CDR3 region is CASSEGAGVTEAFF. The CDR3 nucleotides read TGTGCCAGCAGTGAAGGGGCCGGGGTCACTGAAGCTTTCTTT.

V gene TRBV5-1 combines with J gene TRBJ1-6; D might be TRBD1 (5 bases). Trimming removed 5 bases from V and 6 bases from J, with 9 bases in between. CDR1 is SGHRS, CDR2 YFSETQ, per germline. The CDR3 covers 13 residues. The CDR3 DNA reads TGCGCCAGCAGGTCGGGGGTTAATTCACCCCTCCACTTT. It yields the protein CASRSGVNSPLHF.

This clone was seen a handful of times. The chain has TRBV18 and TRBJ1-1, with 7 bases lining up with TRBD1. Trimming cost V 3 bases and J 10 bases; bases outside gene matches: 8. Germline V gives CDR1 KGHSH, CDR2 LQKENI. The CDR3 runs 13 residues. In nucleotides, the CDR3 is TGTGCCAGCTCACCTTCCTCGTCAGGGGGAGCTTTCTTT. The encoded protein is CASSPSSSGGAFF.

This clone was counted once. The rearrangement joins TRBV19 to TRBJ1-1; D gene uncertain. CDR3 length: 16 residues. The germline CDR1 and CDR2 sequences are LNHDA and SQIVND (reference sequence). Trimming pared 4 bases from V and 4 bases from J, leaving 19 bases between. CDR3 protein: CASSNQGRRFGTEAFF. Written as DNA, the CDR3 is TGTGCCAGTAGTAACCAAGGCCGGAGGTTTGGCACTGAAGCTTTCTTT.

This chain links TRBV9 with TRBJ1-1; TRBD1 agrees at 9 bases. V lost 3 bases to trimming and J lost 7 bases; unmatched junction nucleotides: 10. The CDR3 contains 15 residues. The germline V gene encodes CDR1 SGDLS and CDR2 YYNGEE. The CDR3 DNA reads TGTGCCAGCAGCGCGACAGGGGGAGTAGCAGGTGAAGCTTTCTTT. Residues: CASSATGGVAGEAFF.

This chain uses TRBV3-1 (or the pseudogene TRBV3-2) with TRBJ1-2, with D possibly matching TRBD1 (6 bases). The CDR3 extends over 15 amino acids. The V gene's germline CDR1 is LGHDT and CDR2 YNNKEL (reference sequence). Trimming removed 5 bases at V and 8 bases at J, with 21 bases between. The CDR3 here is CASSTLTGSSSGYTF. The CDR3 region has the DNA TGTGCCAGCAGCACCTTAACAGGGTCTTCCTCGGGCTACACCTTC.

V usage is TRBV30 and J usage is TRBJ1-6; 7 nucleotides match TRBD1. In germline, CDR1 is GTSNPN, CDR2 SVGIG (reference sequence). J gave up 10 bases and V 0 bases, and 9 bases lay outside the gene matches. The CDR3 consists of 15 residues. CDR3 in DNA: TGTGCCTGGAGTGTACTTGGGACAGTAGAGTCACCCCTCCACTTT. It encodes CAWSVLGTVESPLHF.

The CDR3 region is CASSEWGQGNSPLHF. CDR3 sequence (DNA): TGTGCCAGCAGTGAATGGGGACAGGGTAATTCACCCCTCCACTTT. The chain employs TRBV6-1 and TRBJ1-6; 9 nucleotides agree with TRBD1. V shed 2 bases, J shed 6 bases, and the junction held 2 bases outside the gene matches. The CDR3 covers 15 residues. CDR1 MNHNS and CDR2 SASEGT come from the germline V gene.

The chain combines TRBV5-6 with TRBJ2-7, with 11 bases identical to TRBD1. The CDR3 length is 15 residues. Trimming took 4 bases from V and 6 from J; bases not matched to a gene: 9. Germline V lookup: CDR1 SGHDT, CDR2 YYEEEE. Here the CDR3 DNA reads TGTGCCAGCAGCCACGGGACAGGGGGAAGTCGCGAGCAGTACTTC. Its protein product is CASSHGTGGSREQYF.

The chain recombines TRBV19 with TRBJ2-2; 9 bases line up with TRBD1. Germline V gene sequence: CDR1 LNHDA, CDR2 SQIVND (reference sequence). The CDR3 spans 15 residues. Trimming removed 8 bases from V and 0 bases from J; junction bases left unmatched: 4. As DNA, the CDR3 is TGTGCCAGTTGGGACAGGGTCGCGAACACCGGGGAGCTGTTTTTT. This gives the protein CASWDRVANTGELFF.

This sequence joins TRBV7-6 and TRBJ1-3; D remains unclear. This CDR3 comprises 17 residues. Between the trimmed V and J ends, which lost 1 base and 1 base, there was a span of 14 bases. Germline-derived CDR1 and CDR2 are SGHVS and FNYEAQ. CDR3 bases: TGTGCCAGCAGCTTAGGAGGCAGTCCCTTTTCTGGAAACACCATATATTTT. Protein: CASSLGGSPFSGNTIYF.

The chain recombines TRBV10-3 with TRBJ2-5, with D tentatively TRBD2 (5 bases). The CDR3 is 12 residues long. The V and J ends lost 4 bases and 11 bases respectively, with 14 bases between them. CDR1 and CDR2 (germline): ENHRY, SYGVKD. The CDR3 loop reads CAISADYLSQYF. In DNA form, the CDR3 reads TGTGCCATCAGTGCTGACTATCTATCACAGTACTTC.

This clone came up once. The V and J genes are TRBV6-5 and TRBJ1-1; possible D gene TRBD1, 6 bases. The V gene lost 0 bases and the J gene lost 4 bases, with 12 bases spanning the gap. CDR3 size: 15 residues. Germline V CDR1 and CDR2: MNHEY, SVGAGI. CDR3 residues: CASSYSMLGATEAFF. CDR3 sequence (DNA): TGTGCCAGCAGTTACTCGATGTTGGGGGCCACTGAAGCTTTCTTT.

CDR3 loop: CASSHDRQQGENTEAFF. The CDR3 coding sequence is TGTGCCAGCAGCCACGACAGACAACAGGGAGAAAACACTGAAGCTTTCTTT. The chain joins TRBV3-1 (or the pseudogene TRBV3-2) to TRBJ1-1; D possibly corresponds to TRBD1 (6 bases). V gave up 3 bases and J gave up 2 bases, with 19 bases separating them. The germline V gene has CDR1 LGHDT and CDR2 YNNKEL (reference sequence). The CDR3 is 17 amino acids.